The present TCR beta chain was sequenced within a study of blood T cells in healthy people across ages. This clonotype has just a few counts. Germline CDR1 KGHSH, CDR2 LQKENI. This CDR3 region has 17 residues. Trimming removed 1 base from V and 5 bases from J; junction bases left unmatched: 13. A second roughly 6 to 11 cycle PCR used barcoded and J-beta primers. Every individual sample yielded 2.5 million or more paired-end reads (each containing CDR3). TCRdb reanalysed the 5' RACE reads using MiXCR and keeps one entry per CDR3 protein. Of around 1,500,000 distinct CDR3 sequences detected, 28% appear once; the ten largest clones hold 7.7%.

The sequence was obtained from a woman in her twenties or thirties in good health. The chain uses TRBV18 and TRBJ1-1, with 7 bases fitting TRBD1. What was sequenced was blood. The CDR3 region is CASSPLRWGGGETEAFF. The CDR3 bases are TGTGCCAGCTCACCACTCCGTTGGGGAGGGGGCGAGACTGAAGCTTTCTTT.